What follows are 5 T cell receptor beta chains derived from one specimen sequenced in a study of T cells in localized non-small cell lung cancer. The assay was immunoSEQ multiplex PCR, and TCRdb's table has in-frame clones only and misses some. Of 25,000 to 30,000 clones listed, 85% to 90% are singletons. The input for sequencing was peripheral blood, taken before any cancer treatment. The receptors shown here come from a female donor older than 55 with stage III squamous cell lung carcinoma.

The chain couples TRBV18 to TRBJ2-4; D gene unclear. Germline-derived CDR1 and CDR2 are KGHSH and LQKENI. With 2 bases removed from V and 1 base from J, the gap between germline ends came to 9 bases. This CDR3 contains 15 residues. CDR3 loop: CASSPAGRAKNIQYF. CDR3 nucleotide sequence: TGTGCCAGCTCACCAGCTGGACGGGCCAAAAACATTCAGTACTTC.

The chain combines TRBV18 with TRBJ2-2; perhaps D is TRBD1 or TRBD2 (5 bases each). Trimming shortened V by 3 bases and J by 6 bases, and 8 bases separated the two germline ends. Germline-derived CDR1 and CDR2 are KGHSH and LQKENI. This CDR3 spans 13 amino acids. The CDR3 nucleotides read TGTGCCAGCTCACCTGGGACCTCCGGGGAGCTGTTTTTT. Amino acids: CASSPGTSGELFF.

The V call is TRBV7-9, the J call TRBJ2-2; 8 nucleotides line up with TRBD2. The CDR3 length is 16 residues. J was trimmed by 3 bases and V by 4 bases; bases with no gene match: 7. CDR1 and CDR2 (germline): SEHNR, FQNEAQ (reference sequence). The CDR3 coding sequence is TGTGCCAGCAGCTGGAATGACGGGAGGGACACCGGGGAGCTGTTTTTT. It codes for CASSWNDGRDTGELFF.

There are a few counts of this clone. The J gene is TRBJ2-1, the V gene TRBV18; 7 nucleotides align to TRBD2. The CDR3 is 13 amino acids. The J segment lost 13 bases and the V segment lost 3 bases, leaving 9 bases of the junction unmatched. Germline V gene sequence: CDR1 KGHSH, CDR2 LQKENI. Here the CDR3 reads CASSPASGTEQFF. The CDR3 coding sequence is TGTGCCAGCTCACCTGCCAGCGGGACGGAACAGTTCTTC.

The chain links TRBV19 to TRBJ1-4; 8 positions match TRBD1. Trimming at V came to 5 bases and at J to 5 bases, leaving 7 bases not matched to a gene. Germline V gene data show CDR1 as LNHDA and CDR2 as SQIVND (reference sequence). CDR3 length: 15 residues. DNA for the CDR3: TGTGCCAGTAGTCCCCGGACAGGGCAGAATGAAAAACTGTTTTTT. It translates to CASSPRTGQNEKLFF.